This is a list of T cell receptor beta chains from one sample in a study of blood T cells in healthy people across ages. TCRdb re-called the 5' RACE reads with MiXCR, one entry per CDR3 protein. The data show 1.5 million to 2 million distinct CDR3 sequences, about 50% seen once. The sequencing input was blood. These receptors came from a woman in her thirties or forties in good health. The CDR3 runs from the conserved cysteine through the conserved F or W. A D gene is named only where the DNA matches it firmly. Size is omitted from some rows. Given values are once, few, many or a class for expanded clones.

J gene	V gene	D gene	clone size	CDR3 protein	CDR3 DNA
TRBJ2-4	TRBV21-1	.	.	CASSKARIGGPSSGIQYF	TGTGCCAGCAGCAAAGCAAGGATCGGGGGGCCATCTAGTGGCATTCAGTACTTC
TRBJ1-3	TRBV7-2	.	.	CASSLVQPDSGNTIYF	TGTGCCAGCAGCTTAGTCCAGCCAGACTCTGGAAACACCATATATTTT
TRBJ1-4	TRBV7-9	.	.	CASTRGNEKLFF	TGTGCCAGCACCCGGGGGAATGAAAAACTGTTTTTT
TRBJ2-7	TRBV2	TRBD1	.	CASSDVRGRSREQYF	TGTGCCAGCAGTGATGTGAGGGGGCGGTCCCGTGAGCAGTACTTC
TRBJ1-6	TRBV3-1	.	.	CASSELRDGNSPLHF	TGTGCCAGCAGCGAACTTAGGGATGGTAATTCACCCCTCCACTTT
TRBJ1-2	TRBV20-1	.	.	CSASTAVSLGYTF	TGCAGTGCTAGCACGGCAGTGTCCCTTGGCTACACCTTC
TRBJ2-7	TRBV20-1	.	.	CSAGTRSYEQYF	TGCAGTGCTGGGACCCGCTCCTACGAGCAGTACTTC
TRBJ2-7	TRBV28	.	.	CASSLSGEEVQYF	TGTGCCAGCAGTTTATCGGGGGAAGAGGTGCAGTACTTC
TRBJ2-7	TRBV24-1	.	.	CATNRTESVEYEQYF	TGTGCCACCAACCGGACCGAGTCGGTGGAGTACGAGCAGTACTTC
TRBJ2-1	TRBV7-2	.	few	CASSFSTGPIGNEQFF	TGTGCCAGCAGCTTTTCTACGGGACCGATTGGCAATGAGCAGTTCTTC
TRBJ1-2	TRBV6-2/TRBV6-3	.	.	CASRGVGEDYGYTF	TGTGCCAGCAGAGGCGTGGGGGAGGACTATGGCTACACCTTC
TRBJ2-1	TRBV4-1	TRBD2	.	CASSQVIGGGYNEQFF	TGCGCCAGCAGCCAAGTAATTGGGGGGGGTTACAATGAGCAGTTCTTC
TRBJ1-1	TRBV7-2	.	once	CASRRYRNTEAFF	TGTGCCAGCAGGAGGTACAGGAACACTGAAGCTTTCTTT
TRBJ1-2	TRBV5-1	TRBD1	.	CASSASGTANYGYTF	TGCGCCAGCAGCGCATCCGGGACAGCAAACTATGGCTACACCTTC
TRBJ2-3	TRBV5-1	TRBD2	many	CASSRLADTDTQYF	TGTGCCAGCAGTCGACTAGCGGACACAGATACGCAGTATTTT
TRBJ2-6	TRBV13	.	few	CASSFLTGANVLTF	TGTGCCAGCAGCTTTTTAACTGGGGCCAACGTCCTGACTTTC
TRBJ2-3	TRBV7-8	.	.	CASSSVERGTDTQYF	TGTGCCAGCAGCTCCGTGGAGCGGGGCACAGATACGCAGTATTTT
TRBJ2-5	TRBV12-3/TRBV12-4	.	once	CASSLMTIQSETQYF	TGTGCCAGCAGTTTAATGACCATTCAGTCGGAGACCCAGTACTTC
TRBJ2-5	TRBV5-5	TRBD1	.	CASVVTGRETQYF	TGTGCCAGCGTCGTGACAGGGAGAGAGACCCAGTACTTC
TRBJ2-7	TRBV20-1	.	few	CSASPRVYEQYF	TGCAGTGCCTCTCCCCGGGTATACGAGCAGTACTTC
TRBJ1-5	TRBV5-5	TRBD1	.	CASSLDGQASNQPQHF	TGTGCCAGCAGCTTGGATGGACAGGCTAGCAATCAGCCCCAGCATTTT
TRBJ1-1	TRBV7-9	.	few	CASSFVAGTNTEAFF	TGTGCCAGCAGCTTTGTGGCCGGAACGAACACTGAAGCTTTCTTT
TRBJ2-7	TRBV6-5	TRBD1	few	CASRQGAGTREQYF	TGTGCCAGCAGACAGGGGGCAGGAACGCGCGAGCAGTACTTC
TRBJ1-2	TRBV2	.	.	CASTGLEGQYTF	TGTGCCAGCACTGGGCTTGAAGGGCAGTACACCTTC
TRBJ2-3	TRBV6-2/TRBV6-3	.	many	CASSPSDTDTQYF	TGTGCCAGCAGCCCATCAGACACAGATACGCAGTATTTT
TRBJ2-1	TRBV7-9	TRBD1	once	CASSLALGTGGHNEQFF	TGTGCCAGCAGCTTAGCTCTTGGGACAGGGGGCCACAATGAGCAGTTCTTC
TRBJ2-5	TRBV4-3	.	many	CASSQGDGETQYF	TGCGCCAGCAGCCAGGGCGATGGAGAGACCCAGTACTTC
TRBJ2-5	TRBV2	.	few	CASLSEETQYF	TGTGCCAGCCTTAGTGAAGAGACCCAGTACTTC
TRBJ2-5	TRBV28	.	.	CASSSGLMGTQYF	TGTGCCAGCAGTTCGGGGCTAATGGGGACCCAGTACTTC
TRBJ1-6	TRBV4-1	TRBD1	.	CASSQDLQGASPLHF	TGCGCCAGCAGCCAAGATCTGCAGGGGGCTTCACCCCTCCACTTT
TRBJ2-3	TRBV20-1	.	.	CSARDYSPTDTQYF	TGCAGTGCTAGAGATTACTCACCTACAGATACGCAGTATTTT
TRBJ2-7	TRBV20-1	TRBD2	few	CSANLGLAGAYEQYF	TGCAGTGCTAACCTAGGACTAGCGGGGGCCTACGAGCAGTACTTC
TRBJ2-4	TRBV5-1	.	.	CASSRTIGGSGNIQYF	TGCGCCAGCAGCCGGACCATCGGAGGGTCCGGAAACATTCAGTACTTC
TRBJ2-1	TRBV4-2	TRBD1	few	CASSRDRGLTNEQFF	TGTGCCAGCAGCCGGGACAGGGGGCTTACCAATGAGCAGTTCTTC
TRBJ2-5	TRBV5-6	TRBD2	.	CASSLLAGGLTTQYF	TGTGCCAGCAGCTTACTAGCGGGGGGCCTGACGACCCAGTACTTC
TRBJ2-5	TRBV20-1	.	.	CSARDYPRGQYF	TGCAGTGCTCGGGACTACCCCAGGGGCCAGTACTTC
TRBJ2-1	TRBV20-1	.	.	CSVSLGANNEQFF	TGCAGTGTTAGTCTCGGGGCCAACAATGAGCAGTTCTTC
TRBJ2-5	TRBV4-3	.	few	CASSQVGGTGETQYF	TGCGCCAGCAGCCAAGTAGGAGGGACGGGGGAGACCCAGTACTTC
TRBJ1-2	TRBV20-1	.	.	CSARFPDTNYGYTF	TGCAGTGCTAGATTTCCAGACACTAACTATGGCTACACCTTC
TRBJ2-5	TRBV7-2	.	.	CASSFKGVMEQYF	TGTGCCAGCAGCTTTAAGGGAGTCATGGAGCAGTACTTC
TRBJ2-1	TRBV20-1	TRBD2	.	CSAGSGGSNEQFF	TGCAGTGCTGGTAGCGGGGGGTCGAATGAGCAGTTCTTC